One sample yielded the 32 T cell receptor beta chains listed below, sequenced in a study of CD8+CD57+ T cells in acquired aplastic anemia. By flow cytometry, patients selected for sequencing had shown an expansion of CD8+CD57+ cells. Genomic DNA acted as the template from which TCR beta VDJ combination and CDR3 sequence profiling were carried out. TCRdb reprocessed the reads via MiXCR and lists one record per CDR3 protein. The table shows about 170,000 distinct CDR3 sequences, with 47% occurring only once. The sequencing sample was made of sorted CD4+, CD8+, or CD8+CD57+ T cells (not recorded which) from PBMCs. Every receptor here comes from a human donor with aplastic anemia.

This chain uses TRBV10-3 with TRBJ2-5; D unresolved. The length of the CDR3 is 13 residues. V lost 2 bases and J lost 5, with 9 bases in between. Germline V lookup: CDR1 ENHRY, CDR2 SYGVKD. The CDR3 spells CAISEVVSETQYF. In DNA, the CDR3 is TGTGCCATCAGTGAGGTAGTAAGTGAGACCCAGTACTTC.

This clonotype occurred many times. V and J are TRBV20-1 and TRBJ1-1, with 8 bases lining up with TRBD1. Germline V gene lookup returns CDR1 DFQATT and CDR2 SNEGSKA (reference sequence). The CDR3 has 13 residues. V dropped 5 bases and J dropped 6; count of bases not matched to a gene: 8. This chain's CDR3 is CSAQRQGRAEAFF. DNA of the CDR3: TGCAGTGCTCAAAGACAGGGGAGGGCTGAAGCTTTCTTT.

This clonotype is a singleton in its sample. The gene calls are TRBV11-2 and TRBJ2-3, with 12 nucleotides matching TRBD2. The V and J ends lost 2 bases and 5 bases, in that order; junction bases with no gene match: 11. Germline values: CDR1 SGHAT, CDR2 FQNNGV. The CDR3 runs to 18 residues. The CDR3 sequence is CASSLRWTSGNREDTQYF. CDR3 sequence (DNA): TGTGCCAGCAGCTTAAGGTGGACTAGCGGGAACCGGGAAGATACGCAGTATTTT.

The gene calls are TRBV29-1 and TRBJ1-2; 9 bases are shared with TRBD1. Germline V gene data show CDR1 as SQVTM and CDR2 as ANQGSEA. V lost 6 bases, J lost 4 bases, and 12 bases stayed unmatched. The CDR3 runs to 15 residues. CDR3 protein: CSVDKPGQGIYGYTF. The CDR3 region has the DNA TGCAGCGTAGATAAACCCGGACAGGGGATCTATGGCTACACCTTC.

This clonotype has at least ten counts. CDR3 bases: TGTGCCAGCCGCCGCGGAGGCGGGGCCCGTGGGGGGGAGCTGTTTTTT. Translated: CASRRGGGARGGELFF. This rearrangement joins TRBV7-6 to TRBJ2-2; D is possibly TRBD2 (6 bases). In germline, CDR1 is SGHVS, CDR2 FNYEAQ. There are 16 residues in the CDR3. Trimming left V 8 bases short and J 8 bases short, with 24 bases between.

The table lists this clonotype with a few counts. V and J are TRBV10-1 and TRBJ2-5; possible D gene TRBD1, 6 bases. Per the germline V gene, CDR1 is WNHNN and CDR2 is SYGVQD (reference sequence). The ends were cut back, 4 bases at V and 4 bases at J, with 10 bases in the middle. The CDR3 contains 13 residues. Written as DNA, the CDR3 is TGCGCCAGCAGTGCATCAGGGGCAGAGACCCAGTACTTC. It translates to CASSASGAETQYF.

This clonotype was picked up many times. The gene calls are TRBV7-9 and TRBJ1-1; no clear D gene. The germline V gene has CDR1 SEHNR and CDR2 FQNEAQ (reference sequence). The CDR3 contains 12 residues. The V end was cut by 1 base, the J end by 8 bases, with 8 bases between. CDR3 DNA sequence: TGTGCCAGCAGCTTAGAGATAGGGGAAGCTTTCTTT. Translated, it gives CASSLEIGEAFF.

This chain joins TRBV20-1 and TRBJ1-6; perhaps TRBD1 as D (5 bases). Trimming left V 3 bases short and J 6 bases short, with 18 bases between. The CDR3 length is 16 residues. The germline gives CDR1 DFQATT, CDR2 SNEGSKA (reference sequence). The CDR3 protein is CSASRDPGLTNSPLHF. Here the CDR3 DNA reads TGCAGTGCTAGTAGGGACCCGGGACTGACTAATTCACCCCTCCACTTT.

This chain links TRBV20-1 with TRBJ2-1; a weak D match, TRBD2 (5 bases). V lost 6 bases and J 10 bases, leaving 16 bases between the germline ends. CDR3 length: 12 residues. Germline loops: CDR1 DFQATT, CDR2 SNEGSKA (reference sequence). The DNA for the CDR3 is TGCAGTGCCGATTACGGGGAAACGGAGCAGTTCTTC. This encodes CSADYGETEQFF.

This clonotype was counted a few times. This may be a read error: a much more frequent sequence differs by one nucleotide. CDR3 residues: CSIRPPMNTGELFF. CDR3 DNA sequence: TGCAGTATCCGTCCGCCGATGAACACCGGGGAGCTGTTTTTT. The chain is built from TRBV20-1 and TRBJ2-2; D is uncertain. The CDR3 extends over 14 amino acids. Between the trimmed V and J ends, which lost 8 bases and 1 base, there was a span of 14 bases. Germline V gene lookup returns CDR1 DFQATT and CDR2 SNEGSKA (reference sequence).

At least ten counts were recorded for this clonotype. The CDR3 DNA sequence: TGCGCCAGCAGCTTGGACGGACAGGAGGGGACTGAAGCTTTCTTT. Its protein product is CASSLDGQEGTEAFF. This chain joins TRBV5-1 and TRBJ1-1, with TRBD1 identical over 7 bases. This CDR3 is 15 amino acids long. V gave up 0 bases and J gave up 5 bases; unmatched junction bases: 7. Germline V gene data show CDR1 as SGHRS and CDR2 as YFSETQ.

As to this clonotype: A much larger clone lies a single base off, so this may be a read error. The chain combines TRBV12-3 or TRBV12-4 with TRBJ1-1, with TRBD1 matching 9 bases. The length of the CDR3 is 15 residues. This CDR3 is CASSRTGGRNTGAFF. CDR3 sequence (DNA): TGTGCCAGCAGTCGAACAGGGGGCCGTAACACTGGAGCTTTCTTT.

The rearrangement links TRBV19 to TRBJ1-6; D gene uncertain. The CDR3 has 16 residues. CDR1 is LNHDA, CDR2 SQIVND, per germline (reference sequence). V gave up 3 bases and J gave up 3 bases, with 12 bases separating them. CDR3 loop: CASSIPASNYNSPLHF. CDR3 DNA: TGTGCCAGTAGTATCCCGGCCAGCAACTATAATTCACCCCTCCACTTT.

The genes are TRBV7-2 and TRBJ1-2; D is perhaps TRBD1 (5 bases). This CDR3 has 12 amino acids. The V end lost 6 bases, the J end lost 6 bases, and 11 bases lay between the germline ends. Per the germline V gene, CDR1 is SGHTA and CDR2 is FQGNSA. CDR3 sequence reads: CASRGGGDGYTF. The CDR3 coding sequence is TGTGCCAGCAGAGGAGGAGGGGATGGCTACACCTTC.

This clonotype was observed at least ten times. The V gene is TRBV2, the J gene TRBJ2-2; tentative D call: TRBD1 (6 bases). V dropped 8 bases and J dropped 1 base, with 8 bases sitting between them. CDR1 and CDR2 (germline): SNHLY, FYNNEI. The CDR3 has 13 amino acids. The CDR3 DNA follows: TGTGCCAGCCGACAGGTGAACACCGGGGAGCTGTTTTTT. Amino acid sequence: CASRQVNTGELFF.

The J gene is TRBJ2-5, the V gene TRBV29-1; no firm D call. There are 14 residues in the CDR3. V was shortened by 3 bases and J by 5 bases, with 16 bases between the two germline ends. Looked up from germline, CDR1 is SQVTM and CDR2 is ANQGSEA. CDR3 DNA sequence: TGCAGCGTTGACATAACAAAGGGATTCGAGACCCAGTACTTC. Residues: CSVDITKGFETQYF.

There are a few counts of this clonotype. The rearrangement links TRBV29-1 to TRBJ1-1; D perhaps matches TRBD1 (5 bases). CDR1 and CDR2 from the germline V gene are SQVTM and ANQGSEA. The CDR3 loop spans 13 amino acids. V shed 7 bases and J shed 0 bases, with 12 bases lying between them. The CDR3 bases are TGCAGCGGAAGAGACAGCCTGAACACTGAAGCTTTCTTT. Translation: CSGRDSLNTEAFF.

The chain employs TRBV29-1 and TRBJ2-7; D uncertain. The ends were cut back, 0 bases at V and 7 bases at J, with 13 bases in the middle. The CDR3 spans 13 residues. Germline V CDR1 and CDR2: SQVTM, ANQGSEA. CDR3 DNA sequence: TGCAGCGTTGAAGATGCTGGGGTCGATGAGCAGTACTTC. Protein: CSVEDAGVDEQYF.

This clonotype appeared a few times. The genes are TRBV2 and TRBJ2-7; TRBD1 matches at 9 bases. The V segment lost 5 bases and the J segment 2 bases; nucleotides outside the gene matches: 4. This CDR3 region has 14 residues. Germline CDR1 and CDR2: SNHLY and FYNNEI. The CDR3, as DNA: TGTGCCAGCAGTCTACAGGGGGCAACCTACGAGCAGTACTTC. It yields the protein CASSLQGATYEQYF.

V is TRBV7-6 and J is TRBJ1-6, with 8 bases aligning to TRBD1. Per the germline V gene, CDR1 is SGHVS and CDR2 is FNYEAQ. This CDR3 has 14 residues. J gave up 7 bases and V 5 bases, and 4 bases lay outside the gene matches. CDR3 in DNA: TGTGCCAGCAGCCAGGGGGCGAAAAATTCACCCCTCCACTTT. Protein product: CASSQGAKNSPLHF. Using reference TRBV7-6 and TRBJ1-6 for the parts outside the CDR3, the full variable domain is GAGVSQSPRYKVTKRGQDVALRCDPISGHVSLYWYRQALGQGPEFLTYFNYEAQQDKSGLPNDRFSAERPEGSISTLTIQRTEQRDSAMYRCASSQGAKNSPLHFGNGTRLTVT.

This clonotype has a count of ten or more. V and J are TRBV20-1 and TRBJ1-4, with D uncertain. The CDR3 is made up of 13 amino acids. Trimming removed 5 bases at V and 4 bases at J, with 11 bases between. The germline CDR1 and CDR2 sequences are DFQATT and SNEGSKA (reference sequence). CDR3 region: CSALDGINEKLFF. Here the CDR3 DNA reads TGCAGTGCTCTAGACGGTATTAATGAAAAACTGTTTTTT.

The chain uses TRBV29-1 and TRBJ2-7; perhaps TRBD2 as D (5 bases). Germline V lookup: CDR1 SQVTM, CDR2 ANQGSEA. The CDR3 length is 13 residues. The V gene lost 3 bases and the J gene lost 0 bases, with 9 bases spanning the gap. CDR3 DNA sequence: TGCAGCGTTGAGAGGGCCGACTCCTACGAGCAGTACTTC. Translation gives CSVERADSYEQYF.

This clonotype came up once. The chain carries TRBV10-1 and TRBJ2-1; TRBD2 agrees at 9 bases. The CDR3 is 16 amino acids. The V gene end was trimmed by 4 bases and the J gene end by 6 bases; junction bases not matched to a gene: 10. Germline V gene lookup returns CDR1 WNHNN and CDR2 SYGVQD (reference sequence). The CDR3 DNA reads TGCGCCAGCAGTGGAAATAGCGGGAGCTTAGTCAATGAGCAGTTCTTC. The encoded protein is CASSGNSGSLVNEQFF.

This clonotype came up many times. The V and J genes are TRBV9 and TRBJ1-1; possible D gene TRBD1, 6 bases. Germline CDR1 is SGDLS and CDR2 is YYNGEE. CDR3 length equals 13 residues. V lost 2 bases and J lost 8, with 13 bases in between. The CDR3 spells CASSVAVRGEAFF. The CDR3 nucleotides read TGTGCCAGCAGCGTTGCGGTGAGGGGGGAAGCTTTCTTT.

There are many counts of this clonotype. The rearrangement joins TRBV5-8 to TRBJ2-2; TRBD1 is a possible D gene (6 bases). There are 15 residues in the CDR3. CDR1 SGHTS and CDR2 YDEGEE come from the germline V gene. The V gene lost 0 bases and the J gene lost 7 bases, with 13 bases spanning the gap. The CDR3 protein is CASSLVGTSDGELFF. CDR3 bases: TGTGCCAGCAGCTTGGTCGGGACATCCGACGGGGAGCTGTTTTTT.

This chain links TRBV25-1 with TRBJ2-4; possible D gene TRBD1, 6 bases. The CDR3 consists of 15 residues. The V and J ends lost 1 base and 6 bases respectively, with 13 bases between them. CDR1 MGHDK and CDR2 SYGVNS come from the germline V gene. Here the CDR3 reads CASSELQGSVNIQYF. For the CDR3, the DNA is TGTGCCAGCAGTGAATTACAGGGTTCTGTAAACATTCAGTACTTC.

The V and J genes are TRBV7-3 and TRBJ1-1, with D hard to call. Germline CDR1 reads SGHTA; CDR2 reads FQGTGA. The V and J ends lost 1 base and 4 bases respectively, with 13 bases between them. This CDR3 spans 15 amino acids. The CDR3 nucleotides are TGTGCCAGCAGCTTAATACCTGGGGTGAGCACTGAAGCTTTCTTT. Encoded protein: CASSLIPGVSTEAFF. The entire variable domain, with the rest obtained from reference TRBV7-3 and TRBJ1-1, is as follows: GAGVSQTPSNKVTEKGKYVELRCDPISGHTALYWYRQSLGQGPEFLIYFQGTGAADDSGLPNDRFFAVRPEGSVSTLKIQRTERGDSAVYLCASSLIPGVSTEAFFGQGTRLTVV.

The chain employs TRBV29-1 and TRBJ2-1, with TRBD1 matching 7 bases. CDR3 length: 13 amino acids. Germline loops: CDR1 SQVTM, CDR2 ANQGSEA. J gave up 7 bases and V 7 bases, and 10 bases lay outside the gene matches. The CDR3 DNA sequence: TGCAGCGGAGACAGGGCTAGTTCGAATGAGCAGTTCTTC. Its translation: CSGDRASSNEQFF.

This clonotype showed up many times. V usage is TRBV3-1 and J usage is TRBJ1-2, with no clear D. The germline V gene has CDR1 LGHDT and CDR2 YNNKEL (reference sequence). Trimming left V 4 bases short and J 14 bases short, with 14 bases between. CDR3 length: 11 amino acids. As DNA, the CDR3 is TGTGCCAGCAGCCGTACAGCCCAACTAACCTTC. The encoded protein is CASSRTAQLTF.

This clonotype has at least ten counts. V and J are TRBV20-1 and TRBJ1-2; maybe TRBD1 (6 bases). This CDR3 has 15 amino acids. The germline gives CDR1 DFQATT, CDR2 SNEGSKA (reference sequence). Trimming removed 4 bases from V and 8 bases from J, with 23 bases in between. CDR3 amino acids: CSATTPSTGTTGYTF. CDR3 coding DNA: TGCAGTGCTACAACCCCTTCGACAGGAACTACCGGCTACACCTTC.

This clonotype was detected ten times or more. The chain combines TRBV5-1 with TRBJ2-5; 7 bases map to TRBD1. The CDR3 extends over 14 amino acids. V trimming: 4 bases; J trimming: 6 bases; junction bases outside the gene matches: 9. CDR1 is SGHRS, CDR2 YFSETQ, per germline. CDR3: CASSSPGGGQTQYF. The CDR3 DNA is TGCGCCAGCAGCAGCCCAGGGGGTGGGCAGACCCAGTACTTC.

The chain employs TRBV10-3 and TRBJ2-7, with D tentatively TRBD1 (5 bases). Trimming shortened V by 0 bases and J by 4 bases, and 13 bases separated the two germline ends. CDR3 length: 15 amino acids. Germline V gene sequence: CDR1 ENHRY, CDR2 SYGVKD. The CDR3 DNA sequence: TGTGCCATCAGTGAGTCGGCAGGGAAGGCATACGAGCAGTACTTC. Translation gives CAISESAGKAYEQYF.